The entry that follows covers one T cell receptor beta chain sequence. Its antigen is undetermined. These data belong to a study of T cell responses to AZD1222 COVID-19 vaccine. Points from the study as a whole: The sample set comprised mostly white British donors with more females, and clonal diversity was possibly underestimated.

TCRdb's table, derived via immunoSEQ multiplex PCR, lists solely in-frame clones and lacks some. The table shows about 120,000 clones, with around 83% occurring only once. Germline V CDR1 and CDR2: SNHLY, FYNNEI. The CDR3 loop spans 15 amino acids. V gave up 4 bases and J gave up 0 bases; unmatched junction bases: 6. Sequences were derived from peripheral blood, sampled 28 days after the second AZD1222 dose. V gene TRBV2 combines with J gene TRBJ2-7; 7 bases are shared with TRBD1. The receptor comes from an adult who received the AZD1222 COVID-19 vaccine. The CDR3 protein is CASSVTGRYSYEQYF. The CDR3 bases are TGTGCCAGCAGTGTGACAGGGCGATACTCCTACGAGCAGTACTTC.